This entry features one T cell receptor (beta chain) sequence. This entry comes from a study of blood T cell repertoires in COVID-19. Overall study context: The cDNA or gDNA used as material had been derived from T cells, B-cell-depleted T cells, or PBMCs.

The data were produced by immunoSEQ multiplex PCR, yet TCRdb's version contains in-frame clones alone and is incomplete. The data contain roughly 200,000 clones, about 88% of them singletons. V trimming: 4 bases; J trimming: 4 bases; junction bases outside the gene matches: 10. Germline values: CDR1 LNHDA, CDR2 SQIVND (reference sequence). CDR3 length: 16 amino acids. Source material: PBMCs or T cells enriched from blood (not recorded which). The sequence derives from a young woman who had been exposed to COVID-19. The J gene is TRBJ1-5, the V gene TRBV19; 7 positions match TRBD1. The CDR3: CASSRGTVPENQPQHF. DNA of the CDR3: TGTGCCAGTAGTAGGGGGACAGTCCCCGAGAATCAGCCCCAGCATTTT. Using reference TRBV19 and TRBJ1-5 for the parts outside the CDR3, the full variable domain is DGGITQSPKYLFRKEGQNVTLSCEQNLNHDAMYWYRQDPGQGLRLIYYSQIVNDFQKGDIAEGYSVSREKKESFPLTVTSAQKNPTAFYLCASSRGTVPENQPQHFGDGTRLSIL.